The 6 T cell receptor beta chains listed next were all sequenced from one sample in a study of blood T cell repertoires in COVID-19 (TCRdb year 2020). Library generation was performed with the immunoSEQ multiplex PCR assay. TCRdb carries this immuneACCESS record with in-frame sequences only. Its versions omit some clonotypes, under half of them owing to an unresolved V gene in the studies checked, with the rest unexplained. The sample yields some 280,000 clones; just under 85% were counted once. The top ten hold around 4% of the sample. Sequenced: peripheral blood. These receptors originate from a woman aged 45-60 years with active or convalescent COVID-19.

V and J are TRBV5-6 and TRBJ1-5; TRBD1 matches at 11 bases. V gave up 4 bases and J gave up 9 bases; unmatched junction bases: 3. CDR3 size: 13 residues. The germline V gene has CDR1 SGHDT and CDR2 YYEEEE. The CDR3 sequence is CASSTGQGGPQHF. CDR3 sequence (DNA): TGTGCCAGCAGCACGGGACAGGGGGGGCCCCAGCATTTT. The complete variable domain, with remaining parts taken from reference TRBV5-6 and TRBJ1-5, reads DAGVTQSPTHLIKTRGQQVTLRCSPKSGHDTVSWYQQALGQGPQFIFQYYEEEERQRGNFPDRFSGHQFPNYSSELNVNALLLGDSALYLCASSTGQGGPQHFGDGTRLSIL.

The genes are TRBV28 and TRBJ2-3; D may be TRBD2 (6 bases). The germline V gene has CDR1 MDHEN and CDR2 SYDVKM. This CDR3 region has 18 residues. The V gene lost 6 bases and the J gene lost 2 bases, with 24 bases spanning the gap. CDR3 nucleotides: TGTGCCAGCAGGTCCTTCTTCGGGGGTGTAGGACTCACAGATACGCAGTATTTT. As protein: CASRSFFGGVGLTDTQYF. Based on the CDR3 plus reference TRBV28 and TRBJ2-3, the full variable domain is DVKVTQSSRYLVKRTGEKVFLECVQDMDHENMFWYRQDPGLGLRLIYFSYDVKMKEKGDIPEGYSVSREKKERFSLILESASTNQTSMYLCASRSFFGGVGLTDTQYFGPGTRLTVL.

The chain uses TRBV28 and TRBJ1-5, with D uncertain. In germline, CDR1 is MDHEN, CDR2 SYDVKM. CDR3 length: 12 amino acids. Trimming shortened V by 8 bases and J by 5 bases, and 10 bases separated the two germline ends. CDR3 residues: CASRQTYQPQHF. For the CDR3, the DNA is TGTGCCAGCCGACAAACCTATCAGCCCCAGCATTTT.

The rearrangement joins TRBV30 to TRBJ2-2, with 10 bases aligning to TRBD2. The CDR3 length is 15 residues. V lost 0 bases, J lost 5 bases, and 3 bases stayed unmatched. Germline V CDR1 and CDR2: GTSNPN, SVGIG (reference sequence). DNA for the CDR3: TGTGCCTGGAGTGTACTGACTAGCGGGACCGGGGAGCTGTTTTTT. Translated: CAWSVLTSGTGELFF.

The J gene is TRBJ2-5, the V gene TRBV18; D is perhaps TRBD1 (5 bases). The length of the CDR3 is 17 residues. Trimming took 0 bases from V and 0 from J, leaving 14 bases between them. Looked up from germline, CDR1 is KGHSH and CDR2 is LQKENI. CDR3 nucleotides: TGTGCCAGCTCACCACCGAAATTTAGGGGCAACCAAGAGACCCAGTACTTC. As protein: CASSPPKFRGNQETQYF.

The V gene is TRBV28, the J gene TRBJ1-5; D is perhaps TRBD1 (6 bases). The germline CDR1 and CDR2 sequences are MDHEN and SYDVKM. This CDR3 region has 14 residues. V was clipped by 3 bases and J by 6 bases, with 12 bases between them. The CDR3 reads CASSFSAGVQPQHF. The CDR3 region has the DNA TGTGCCAGCAGTTTCTCGGCAGGGGTTCAGCCCCAGCATTTT.